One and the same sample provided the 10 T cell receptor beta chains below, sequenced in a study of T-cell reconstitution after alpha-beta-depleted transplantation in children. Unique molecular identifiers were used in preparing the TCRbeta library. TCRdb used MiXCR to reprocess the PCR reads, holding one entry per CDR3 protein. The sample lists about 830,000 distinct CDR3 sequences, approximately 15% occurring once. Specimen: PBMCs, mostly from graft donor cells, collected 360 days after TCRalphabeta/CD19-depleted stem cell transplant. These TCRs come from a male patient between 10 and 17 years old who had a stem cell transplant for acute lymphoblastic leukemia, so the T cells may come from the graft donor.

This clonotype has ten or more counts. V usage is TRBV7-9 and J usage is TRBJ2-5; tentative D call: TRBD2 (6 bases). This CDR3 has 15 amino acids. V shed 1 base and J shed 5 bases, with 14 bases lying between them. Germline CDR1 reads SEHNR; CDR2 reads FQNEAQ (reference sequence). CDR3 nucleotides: TGTGCCAGCAGCTTAGAAGTTGGGACTGGGGAGACCCAGTACTTC. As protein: CASSLEVGTGETQYF.

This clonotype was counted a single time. CDR3 amino acids: CASRRGQGKSYEQYF. CDR3 bases: TGTGCCAGCAGGCGAGGACAGGGGAAATCTTACGAGCAGTACTTC. The chain is built from TRBV11-1 and TRBJ2-7, with TRBD1 matching over 9 bases. Per germline, CDR1 SGHAT and CDR2 FQDESV (reference sequence). This CDR3 comprises 15 residues. V lost 6 bases, J lost 4 bases, and 10 bases stayed unmatched.

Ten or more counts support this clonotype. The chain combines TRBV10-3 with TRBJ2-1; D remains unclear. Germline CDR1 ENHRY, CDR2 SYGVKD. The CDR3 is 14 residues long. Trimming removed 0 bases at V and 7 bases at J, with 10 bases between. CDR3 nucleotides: TGTGCCATCAGTGAGTCAACAGCCTCTAATGAGCAGTTCTTC. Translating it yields CAISESTASNEQFF.

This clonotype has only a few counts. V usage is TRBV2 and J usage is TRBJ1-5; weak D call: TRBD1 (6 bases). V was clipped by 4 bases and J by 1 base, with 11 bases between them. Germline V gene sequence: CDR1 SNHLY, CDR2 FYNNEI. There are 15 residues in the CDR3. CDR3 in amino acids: CASSVGAGSNQPQHF. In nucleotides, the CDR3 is TGTGCCAGCAGTGTGGGGGCGGGAAGCAATCAGCCCCAGCATTTT.

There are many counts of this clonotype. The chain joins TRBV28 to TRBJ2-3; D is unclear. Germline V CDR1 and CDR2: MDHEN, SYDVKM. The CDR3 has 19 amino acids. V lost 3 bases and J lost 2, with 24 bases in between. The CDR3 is CASSLPMSPIFPYTDTQYF. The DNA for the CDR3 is TGTGCCAGCAGTTTGCCAATGAGCCCAATATTCCCTTACACAGATACGCAGTATTTT. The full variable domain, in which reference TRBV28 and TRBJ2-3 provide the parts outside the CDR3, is DVKVTQSSRYLVKRTGEKVFLECVQDMDHENMFWYRQDPGLGLRLIYFSYDVKMKEKGDIPEGYSVSREKKERFSLILESASTNQTSMYLCASSLPMSPIFPYTDTQYFGPGTRLTVL.

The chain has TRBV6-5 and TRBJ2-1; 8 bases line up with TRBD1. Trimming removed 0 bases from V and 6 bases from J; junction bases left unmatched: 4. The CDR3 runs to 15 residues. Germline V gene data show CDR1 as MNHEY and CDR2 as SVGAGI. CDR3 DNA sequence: TGTGCCAGCAGTTACTCCTCGGACAGGGCCAATGAGCAGTTCTTC. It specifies CASSYSSDRANEQFF.

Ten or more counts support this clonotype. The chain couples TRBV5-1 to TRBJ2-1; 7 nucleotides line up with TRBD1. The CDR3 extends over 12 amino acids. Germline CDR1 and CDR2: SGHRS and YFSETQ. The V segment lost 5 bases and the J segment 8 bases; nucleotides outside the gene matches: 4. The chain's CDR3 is CASSRDRHEQFF. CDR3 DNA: TGCGCCAGCAGTCGGGACAGACATGAGCAGTTCTTC. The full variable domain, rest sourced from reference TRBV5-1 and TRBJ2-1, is KAGVTQTPRYLIKTRGQQVTLSCSPISGHRSVSWYQQTPGQGLQFLFEYFSETQRNKGNFPGRFSGRQFSNSRSEMNVSTLELGDSALYLCASSRDRHEQFFGPGTRLTVL.

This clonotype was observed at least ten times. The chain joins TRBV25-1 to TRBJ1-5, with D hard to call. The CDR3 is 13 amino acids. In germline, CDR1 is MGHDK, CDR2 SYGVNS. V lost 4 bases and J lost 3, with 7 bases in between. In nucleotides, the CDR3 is TGTGCCAGCAGTGGAGGTAACAATCAGCCCCAGCATTTT. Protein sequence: CASSGGNNQPQHF.

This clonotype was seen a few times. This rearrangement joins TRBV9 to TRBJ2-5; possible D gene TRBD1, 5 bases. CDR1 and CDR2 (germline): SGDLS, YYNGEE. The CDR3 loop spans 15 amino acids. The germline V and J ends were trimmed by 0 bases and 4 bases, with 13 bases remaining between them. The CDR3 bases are TGTGCCAGCAGCGTAGAACTGGGGCTAGGAGAGACCCAGTACTTC. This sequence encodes CASSVELGLGETQYF.

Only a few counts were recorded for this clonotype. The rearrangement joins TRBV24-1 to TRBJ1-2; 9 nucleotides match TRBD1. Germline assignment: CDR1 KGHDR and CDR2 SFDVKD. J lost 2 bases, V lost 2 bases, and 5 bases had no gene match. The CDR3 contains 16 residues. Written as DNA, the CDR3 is TGTGCCACCAGTGATTGGACTGGACAGGGGAACTATGGCTACACCTTC. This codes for CATSDWTGQGNYGYTF.